This T cell receptor beta chain stems from a study of CD8 T cells in Susac syndrome. Study outcomes and limitations: The authors acknowledged that the study's TCR sequencing and HLA analysis involved relatively few individuals. Susac-specific public clones were found in both the total CD8+ and the CD8+ TEMRA repertoires, with fewer than 20 in the former and roughly five in the latter.

Notes on this clonotype: Its matching antigen is unknown.

RNA was extracted with the RNeasy kit, and a quantity of roughly 0.5 to 1 ug was reverse transcribed using random hexamers. One entry per CDR3 protein, called by TCRdb with MiXCR from the immunoSEQ multiplex PCR reads. Altogether around 200,000 distinct CDR3 sequences are present, over 90% being singletons, with the ten largest covering 0.16%. The CDR3 sequence is 14 residues long. The V end was cut by 5 bases, the J end by 1 base, with 14 bases between. The V gene's germline CDR1 is DFQATT and CDR2 SNEGSKA (reference sequence). Patients with Susac syndrome met the recently defined diagnostic criteria for definite or probable disease. TEMRA cells were enriched by FACS, and CD4+ and CD8+ T cells were negatively isolated.

The sample was CD8+ T cells from PBMCs. V and J are TRBV20-1 and TRBJ1-1; D is undetermined. The receptor was isolated from a human donor with Susac syndrome. The CDR3 nucleotides read TGCAGTGCTCGCGGGCCAGGCAGGAACACTGAAGCTTTCTTT. It codes for CSARGPGRNTEAFF.